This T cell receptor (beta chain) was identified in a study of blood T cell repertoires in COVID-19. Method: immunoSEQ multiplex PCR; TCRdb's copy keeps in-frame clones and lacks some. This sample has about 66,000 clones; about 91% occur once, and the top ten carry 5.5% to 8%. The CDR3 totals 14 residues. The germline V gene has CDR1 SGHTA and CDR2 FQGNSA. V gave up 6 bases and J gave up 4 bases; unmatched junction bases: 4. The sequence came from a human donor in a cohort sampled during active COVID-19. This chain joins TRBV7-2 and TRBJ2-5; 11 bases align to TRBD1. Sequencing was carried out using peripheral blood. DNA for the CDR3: TGTGCCAGCAGTCCAGGGACAGGGGGAGAGACCCAGTACTTC. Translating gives CASSPGTGGETQYF.